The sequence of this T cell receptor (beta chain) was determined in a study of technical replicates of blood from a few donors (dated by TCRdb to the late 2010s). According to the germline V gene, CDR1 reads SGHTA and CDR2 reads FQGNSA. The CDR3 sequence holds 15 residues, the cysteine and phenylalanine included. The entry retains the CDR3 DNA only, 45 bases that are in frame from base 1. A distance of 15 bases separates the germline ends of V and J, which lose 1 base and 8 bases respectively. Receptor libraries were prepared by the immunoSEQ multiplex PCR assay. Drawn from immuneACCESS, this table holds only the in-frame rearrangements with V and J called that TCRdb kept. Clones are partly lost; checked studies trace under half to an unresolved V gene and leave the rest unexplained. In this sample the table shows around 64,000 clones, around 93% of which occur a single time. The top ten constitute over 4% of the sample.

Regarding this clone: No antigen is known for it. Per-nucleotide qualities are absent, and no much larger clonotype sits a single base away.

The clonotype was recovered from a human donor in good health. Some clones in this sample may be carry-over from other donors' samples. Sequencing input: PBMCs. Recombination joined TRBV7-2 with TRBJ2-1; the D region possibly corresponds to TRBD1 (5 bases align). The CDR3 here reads CASSLVATGPHEQFF. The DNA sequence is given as TGTGCCAGCAGCTTAGTAGCAACAGGACCCCATGAGCAGTTCTTC. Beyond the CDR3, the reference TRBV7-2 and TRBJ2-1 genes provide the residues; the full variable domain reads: GAGVSQSPSNKVTEKGKDVELRCDPISGHTALYWYRQSLGQGLEFLIYFQGNSAPDKSGLPSDRFSAERTGGSVSTLTIQRTQQEDSAVYLCASSLVATGPHEQFFGPGTRLTVL.